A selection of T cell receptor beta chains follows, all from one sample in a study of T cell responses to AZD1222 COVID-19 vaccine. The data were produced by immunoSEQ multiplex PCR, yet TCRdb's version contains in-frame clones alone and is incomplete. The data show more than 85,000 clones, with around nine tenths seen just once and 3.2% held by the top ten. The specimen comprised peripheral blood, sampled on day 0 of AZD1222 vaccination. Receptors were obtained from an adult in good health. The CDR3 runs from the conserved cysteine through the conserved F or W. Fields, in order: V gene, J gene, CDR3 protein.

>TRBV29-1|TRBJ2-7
CSVVGTGDLYEQYF
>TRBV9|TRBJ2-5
CASSVGTQETQYF
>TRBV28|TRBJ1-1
CASSPTQRNTEAFF
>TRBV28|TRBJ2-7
CASSSNRQGFPYEQYF
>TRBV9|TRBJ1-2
CASSEGGRGYTF
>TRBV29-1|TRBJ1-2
CSVDHGQGAGVRGYTF
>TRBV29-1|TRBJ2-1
CSVERQGYEQFF
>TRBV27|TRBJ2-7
CASSSPHGSSYEQYF
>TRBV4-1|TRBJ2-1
CASSQATGGPSYNEQFF
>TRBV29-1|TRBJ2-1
CSVGTSGPFNEQFF
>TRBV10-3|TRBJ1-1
CAISSRGQNTEAFF
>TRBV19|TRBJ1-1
CASSTTGTTEAFF
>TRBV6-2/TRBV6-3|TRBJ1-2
CASSPGTTYGYTF
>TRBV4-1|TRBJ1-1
CASSLTTGVVTEAFF
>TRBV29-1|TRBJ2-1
CSVEVPGTGVNEQFF
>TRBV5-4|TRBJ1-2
CASSPELGNYGYTF
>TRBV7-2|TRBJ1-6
CASSLTPLGSATSPLHF
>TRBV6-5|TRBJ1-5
CASSQGVGNNQPQHF
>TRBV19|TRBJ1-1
CASSLISTGASEAFF
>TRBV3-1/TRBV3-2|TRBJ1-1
CASSFRHSNTEAFF
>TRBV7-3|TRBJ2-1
CASSPLAGGYNEQFF
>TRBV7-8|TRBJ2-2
CASSLGTGGNGELFF